A single sample is the source of the 13 T cell receptor beta chains below, sequenced in a study of cytomegalovirus exposure and HLA in healthy donors. The PCR employed 60 Vbeta primers together with 13 Jbeta primers. Measured with immunoSEQ multiplex PCR; TCRdb has only the in-frame clones, and not every one. The sample has about 46,000 clones. The sample consisted of PBMCs. All receptors derive from a woman between 40 and 55 years old in good health and CMV-seronegative.

The chain employs TRBV6-1 and TRBJ1-1; 12 nucleotides match TRBD1. The ends lost 4 bases at V and 5 bases at J; junction bases unmatched: 11. The CDR3 loop spans 17 amino acids. CDR1 and CDR2 from the germline V gene are MNHNS and SASEGT. CDR3 residues: CASSATGTGGARTEAFF. The CDR3 DNA reads as TGTGCCAGCAGTGCAACCGGGACAGGGGGCGCGAGGACTGAAGCTTTCTTT.

The gene calls are TRBV7-6 and TRBJ2-2, with a weak D call TRBD2 (6 bases). Per the germline V gene, CDR1 is SGHVS and CDR2 is FNYEAQ. The CDR3 covers 14 residues. V lost 4 bases, J lost 5 bases, and 11 bases lay in between. The DNA of the CDR3 is TGTGCCAGCAGCTCCCTCCGGGGGACCGGGGAGCTGTTTTTT. Translation: CASSSLRGTGELFF. The whole variable domain, filled in from reference TRBV7-6 and TRBJ2-2, reads GAGVSQSPRYKVTKRGQDVALRCDPISGHVSLYWYRQALGQGPEFLTYFNYEAQQDKSGLPNDRFSAERPEGSISTLTIQRTEQRDSAMYRCASSSLRGTGELFFGEGSRLTVL.

This clone registers medium-sized by frequency. The chain carries TRBV5-6 and TRBJ1-4; D may be TRBD1 (5 bases). The germline V and J ends were trimmed by 0 bases and 3 bases, with 9 bases remaining between them. From germline, CDR1 is SGHDT and CDR2 YYEEEE. This CDR3 is built from 15 residues. The DNA of the CDR3 is TGTGCCAGCAGCTTGGTGGGGCAGTCTAATGAAAAACTGTTTTTT. It encodes CASSLVGQSNEKLFF.

J is TRBJ1-2 and V is TRBV9; no reliable D call. Germline CDR1 SGDLS, CDR2 YYNGEE. V was shortened by 4 bases and J by 8 bases, with 12 bases between the two germline ends. The CDR3 covers 12 residues. The CDR3 spells CASSSDREGYTF. CDR3 bases: TGTGCCAGCAGCTCTGATCGGGAGGGCTACACCTTC.

This sequence joins TRBV4-3 and TRBJ1-4, with D possibly TRBD1 on 5 matching bases. In germline, CDR1 is LGHNA, CDR2 YSLEER. The CDR3 totals 16 residues. The V gene lost 0 bases and the J gene lost 6 bases, with 14 bases spanning the gap. The CDR3 region has the DNA TGCGCCAGCAGCCAAGATCGGGGGTTGAGGGATGAAAAACTGTTTTTT. Translated: CASSQDRGLRDEKLFF.

In the case of this clone: At one of its ends the junction is not consistent with the germline gene, which may arise from a read error. The chain recombines TRBV11-2 with TRBJ2-5, with a possible D match to TRBD1 (5 bases). The CDR3 is made up of 11 amino acids. Germline V gene sequence: CDR1 SGHAT, CDR2 FQNNGV. CDR3 nucleotides: TGTGCCAGCAGCTTAAGGGAACAGGCGGACTTC. Amino acids: CASSLREQADF. Full variable domain (remainder filled in from reference TRBV11-2 and TRBJ2-5): EAGVAQSPRYKIIEKRQSVAFWCNPISGHATLYWYQQILGQGPKLLIQFQNNGVVDDSQLPKDRFSAERLKGVDSTLKIQPAKLEDSAVYLCASSLREQADFGPGTRLLVL.

This rearrangement joins TRBV5-1 to TRBJ2-7; D might be TRBD1 (6 bases). Germline values: CDR1 SGHRS, CDR2 YFSETQ. The length of the CDR3 is 16 residues. Trimming took 4 bases from V and 5 from J, leaving 22 bases between them. CDR3: CASSLTGQTSGHEQYF. CDR3 nucleotides: TGCGCCAGCAGCCTCACCGGACAGACCTCGGGCCACGAGCAGTACTTC.

V and J are TRBV4-3 and TRBJ2-5; TRBD2 agrees at 8 bases. V trimming: 0 bases; J trimming: 1 base; junction bases outside the gene matches: 7. The germline V gene has CDR1 LGHNA and CDR2 YSLEER. The CDR3 covers 17 residues. The CDR3 loop is CASSQDNAGGPQETQYF. The CDR3 DNA reads as TGCGCCAGCAGCCAAGATAACGCGGGAGGACCCCAAGAGACCCAGTACTTC.

This chain joins TRBV30 and TRBJ1-3, with D possibly being TRBD1 (6 bases). V was shortened by 3 bases and J by 3 bases, with 9 bases between the two germline ends. CDR3 length: 13 residues. Germline V gene lookup returns CDR1 GTSNPN and CDR2 SVGIG (reference sequence). CDR3: CAWRLGGGNTIYF. CDR3 nucleotides: TGTGCCTGGAGACTAGGGGGTGGAAACACCATATATTTT. Filled out from reference TRBV30 and TRBJ1-3, the complete variable domain reads SQTIHQWPATLVQPVGSPLSLECTVEGTSNPNLYWYRQAAGRGLQLLFYSVGIGQISSEVPQNLSASRPQDRQFILSSKKLLLSDSGFYLCAWRLGGGNTIYFGEGSWLTVV.

The chain links TRBV6-4 to TRBJ2-6; 7 positions match TRBD1. Germline CDR1 is MRHNA and CDR2 is SNTAGT. The CDR3 is 16 amino acids. V lost 6 bases and J lost 0; bases outside the gene matches: 5. DNA of the CDR3: TGTGCCAGCAGCGGACAGGCCAGCTCTGGGGCCAACGTCCTGACTTTC. It specifies CASSGQASSGANVLTF.

The chain employs TRBV27 and TRBJ2-7; no reliable D call. V lost 2 bases and J lost 1, with 9 bases in between. The V gene's germline CDR1 is MNHEY and CDR2 SMNVEV (reference sequence). The CDR3 covers 14 residues. CDR3 protein: CASSLQASSYEQYF. The CDR3 coding sequence is TGTGCCAGCAGTTTACAGGCCTCATCCTACGAGCAGTACTTC.

The V and J genes are TRBV7-9 and TRBJ2-5; perhaps TRBD2 as D (6 bases). The germline V gene encodes CDR1 SEHNR and CDR2 FQNEAQ (reference sequence). This CDR3 comprises 18 residues. Between the trimmed V and J ends, which lost 5 bases and 0 bases, there was a span of 22 bases. CDR3 amino acids: CASSPPMEGGEYQETQYF. DNA for the CDR3: TGTGCCAGCAGCCCCCCCATGGAGGGCGGAGAGTACCAAGAGACCCAGTACTTC.

This rearrangement joins TRBV5-1 to TRBJ1-1; no clear D gene. The CDR3 is 13 amino acids. Germline CDR1 reads SGHRS; CDR2 reads YFSETQ. Trimming removed 1 base at V and 6 bases at J, with 10 bases between. This CDR3 is CASSLRGYPEAFF. CDR3 coding DNA: TGCGCCAGCAGCTTGCGGGGATACCCTGAAGCTTTCTTT.